Shown below are 2 T cell receptor beta chains from a single sample sequenced in a study of tumor and adjacent non-tumor tissue in lung cancer. A modified ARM-PCR protocol with three rounds of nested PCR amplified TCRbeta. TCRdb re-called the multiplex PCR reads with MiXCR, one entry per CDR3 protein. The sample has about 93,000 distinct CDR3 sequences; just over 65% are singletons. This sample's RNA came from whole unsorted tissue. Sequenced sample: lung tumor tissue. These receptors were collected from a man in his fifties or sixties with non-small cell lung cancer.

About this clonotype: A junction boundary mismatches the germline segment, possibly from a read error. This chain uses TRBV20-1 with TRBJ1-5, with 8 bases fitting TRBD1. The CDR3 is 15 amino acids. Germline CDR1 DFQATT, CDR2 SNEGSKA (reference sequence). DNA of the CDR3: TGCAGTGCTAGTACTCAGGGGGCTTGGAGTCAGCCCCTGCATTTT. It specifies CSASTQGAWSQPLHF.

A remark on this clonotype: This sequence may be a read error, since a much larger clone differs from it by one base. CDR3 nucleotide sequence: TGTGCCAGCAGTAAACAGGGGAGTAGTTCCTCTGAAGCTTTCTTT. Translating it yields CASSKQGSSSSEAFF. V usage is TRBV28 and J usage is TRBJ1-1, with TRBD1 matching over 7 bases. Trimming took 5 bases from V and 6 from J; bases not matched to a gene: 12. In germline, CDR1 is MDHEN, CDR2 SYDVKM. The length of the CDR3 is 15 residues.